Listed here are 8 T cell receptor beta chains from one sample, sequenced in a study of cytomegalovirus exposure and HLA in healthy donors. The PCR made use of 60 Vbeta and 13 Jbeta primers. Produced via immunoSEQ multiplex PCR; TCRdb's table is partial and in-frame only. The sample consists of about 180,000 clones, roughly 75% of them appearing once. Sequencing was performed on PBMCs. The source of these receptors is a woman under 40 in good health and CMV-seronegative.

The rearrangement links TRBV7-9 to TRBJ2-6; a possible D gene is TRBD2 (6 bases). The CDR3 covers 16 residues. Trimming cost V 2 bases and J 8 bases, with 16 bases left between them. CDR1 is SEHNR, CDR2 FQNEAQ, per germline (reference sequence). CDR3 nucleotides: TGTGCCAGCAGCTTAAAAGCGGGCGGCAAGACCAACGTCCTGACTTTC. Protein product: CASSLKAGGKTNVLTF.

This clone was observed a handful of times. The chain joins TRBV25-1 to TRBJ1-2; possible D gene TRBD1, 6 bases. V was cut by 6 bases and J by 4 bases, with 12 bases left in between. The CDR3 is made up of 13 amino acids. Germline-derived CDR1 and CDR2 are MGHDK and SYGVNS. CDR3 sequence (DNA): TGTGCCAGCAGACAGGGCGTCACCTATGGCTACACCTTC. It encodes CASRQGVTYGYTF.

The chain is built from TRBV25-1 and TRBJ1-3; 7 bases are a match to TRBD1. The CDR3 runs 18 residues. CDR1 and CDR2 from the germline V gene are MGHDK and SYGVNS. V was clipped by 4 bases and J by 0 bases; unmatched bases: 12. CDR3 DNA sequence: TGTGCCAGCAGTGGAAAAGACAGGGCCGGCGTCTCTGGAAACACCATATATTTT. Translation gives CASSGKDRAGVSGNTIYF.

DNA for the CDR3: TGTGCCTGGAGTGTAACAGGGTCCACTGAAGCTTTCTTT. This sequence encodes CAWSVTGSTEAFF. V is TRBV30 and J is TRBJ1-1; D may be TRBD1 (6 bases). V was clipped by 0 bases and J by 4 bases, with 9 bases between them. Germline CDR1 GTSNPN, CDR2 SVGIG (reference sequence). This CDR3 comprises 13 residues.

The J gene is TRBJ2-5, the V gene TRBV7-3; 9 positions match TRBD1. Germline CDR1 reads SGHTA; CDR2 reads FQGTGA. The junction had 5 bases not matched to a gene; V was cut back by 5 bases and J by 4 bases. The CDR3 is 14 residues long. The CDR3 coding sequence is TGTGCCAGCAGCGCCTCGACAGGGGGAGAGACCCAGTACTTC. It encodes CASSASTGGETQYF.

V gene TRBV12-5 combines with J gene TRBJ1-4; 7 nucleotides agree with TRBD1. Losses at the gene ends were 6 bases for V and 5 bases for J; bases not matched to a gene: 12. This CDR3 is 16 amino acids long. Per the germline V gene, CDR1 is LGHNT and CDR2 is FRNRAP. This CDR3 is CASGSGQVIHNEKLFF. The CDR3 nucleotides are TGTGCTAGTGGATCAGGACAGGTCATACACAATGAAAAACTGTTTTTT.

The V gene is TRBV9, the J gene TRBJ1-5, with TRBD1 matching 7 bases. V lost 1 base to trimming and J lost 0 bases; unmatched junction nucleotides: 10. Germline V CDR1 and CDR2: SGDLS, YYNGEE. The CDR3 spans 18 residues. The CDR3 DNA follows: TGTGCCAGCAGCGTACCCCAGGGGGAGACTTATAGCAATCAGCCCCAGCATTTT. This codes for CASSVPQGETYSNQPQHF. The complete variable domain, with remaining parts taken from reference TRBV9 and TRBJ1-5, reads DSGVTQTPKHLITATGQRVTLRCSPRSGDLSVYWYQQSLDQGLQFLIQYYNGEERAKGNILERFSAQQFPDLHSELNLSSLELGDSALYFCASSVPQGETYSNQPQHFGDGTRLSIL.

The chain employs TRBV4-1 and TRBJ1-6; D remains unclear. Trimming removed 4 bases from V and 7 bases from J, with 23 bases in between. The germline CDR1 and CDR2 sequences are MGHRA and YSYEKL. This CDR3 has 18 residues. CDR3 in DNA: TGCGCCAGCAGCCGAACCCGTTTTCCCGGGGAGGACAATTCACCCCTCCACTTT. The encoded protein is CASSRTRFPGEDNSPLHF.